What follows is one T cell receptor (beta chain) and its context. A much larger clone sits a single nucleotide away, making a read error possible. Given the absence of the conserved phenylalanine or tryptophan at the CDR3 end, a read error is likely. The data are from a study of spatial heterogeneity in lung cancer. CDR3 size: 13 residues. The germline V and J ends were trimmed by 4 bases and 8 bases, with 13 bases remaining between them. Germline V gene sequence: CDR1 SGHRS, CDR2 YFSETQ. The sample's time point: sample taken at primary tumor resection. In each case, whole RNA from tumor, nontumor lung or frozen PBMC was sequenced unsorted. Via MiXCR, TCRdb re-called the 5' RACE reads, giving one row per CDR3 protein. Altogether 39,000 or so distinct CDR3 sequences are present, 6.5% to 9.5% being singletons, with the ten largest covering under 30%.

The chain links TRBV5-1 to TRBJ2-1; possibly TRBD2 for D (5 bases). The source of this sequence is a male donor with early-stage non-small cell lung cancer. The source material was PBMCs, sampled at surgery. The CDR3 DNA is TGCGCCAGCAGCGAACGGGCGCGGGATGAGCAGTTCCTC. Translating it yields CASSERARDEQFL.